Each of the 24 T cell receptor beta chains below was sequenced from the same sample in a study of T cell responses to AZD1222 COVID-19 vaccine. Profiled with immunoSEQ multiplex PCR; TCRdb holds only in-frame clones, not every one. Found here are 90,000 to 150,000 clones, about 88% of them singletons; the top ten hold roughly 2.4%. This material consisted of peripheral blood, taken on day 0 of AZD1222 vaccination. These receptors came from an adult in good health.

This rearrangement joins TRBV18 to TRBJ2-2, with 10 positions matching TRBD1. The CDR3 covers 16 residues. Germline trimming cut 4 bases from V and 0 bases from J; bases unmatched to any gene: 2. Germline CDR1 and CDR2: KGHSH and LQKENI. The CDR3 reads CASSQDRGANTGELFF. The CDR3 DNA reads as TGTGCCAGCTCACAGGACAGGGGGGCGAACACCGGGGAGCTGTTTTTT.

This chain connects TRBV6-1 to TRBJ2-3; D ambiguous. The length of the CDR3 is 12 residues. Deletions cut 1 base from V and 4 bases from J, with 3 bases between. Germline V CDR1 and CDR2: MNHNS, SASEGT. The CDR3 is CASSEVADTQYF. The CDR3 DNA sequence: TGTGCCAGCAGTGAAGTGGCAGATACGCAGTATTTT.

The chain couples TRBV7-9 to TRBJ2-7; D is perhaps TRBD1 (6 bases). The V gene lost 0 bases and the J gene lost 4 bases, with 25 bases spanning the gap. This CDR3 has 19 residues. Looked up from germline, CDR1 is SEHNR and CDR2 is FQNEAQ (reference sequence). The CDR3 loop is CASSLAALRDTSLLYEQYF. In DNA, the CDR3 is TGTGCCAGCAGCTTAGCCGCCCTCCGGGACACATCTTTGCTTTACGAGCAGTACTTC.

The CDR3 DNA reads as TGTGCCAGCAGCCCCGGGACAGGGGAAGAGACCCAGTACTTC. Amino acid sequence: CASSPGTGEETQYF. The chain has TRBV25-1 and TRBJ2-5; TRBD1 aligns across 10 bases. Looked up from germline, CDR1 is MGHDK and CDR2 is SYGVNS. J lost 3 bases, V lost 6 bases, and 4 bases had no gene match. The CDR3 extends over 14 amino acids. Variable domain in full (rest from reference TRBV25-1 and TRBJ2-5): EADIYQTPRYLVIGTGKKITLECSQTMGHDKMYWYQQDPGMELHLIHYSYGVNSTEKGDLSSESTVSRIRTEHFPLTLESARPSHTSQYLCASSPGTGEETQYFGPGTRLLVL.

The CDR3 nucleotides are TGTGCCAGTAGTATAGGTGCTAGCGGGCCGAACACCGGGGAGCTGTTTTTT. Translation: CASSIGASGPNTGELFF. The genes are TRBV19 and TRBJ2-2; 8 nucleotides line up with TRBD2. With 1 base clipped from V and 0 bases from J, the junction kept 4 bases outside the gene matches. The CDR3 consists of 17 residues. Germline CDR1 is LNHDA and CDR2 is SQIVND (reference sequence). Variable domain in full (rest from reference TRBV19 and TRBJ2-2): DGGITQSPKYLFRKEGQNVTLSCEQNLNHDAMYWYRQDPGQGLRLIYYSQIVNDFQKGDIAEGYSVSREKKESFPLTVTSAQKNPTAFYLCASSIGASGPNTGELFFGEGSRLTVL.

This rearrangement joins TRBV28 to TRBJ2-1, with 9 bases aligning to TRBD1. Losses at the gene ends were 5 bases for V and 5 bases for J; bases not matched to a gene: 7. Germline V gene sequence: CDR1 MDHEN, CDR2 SYDVKM. The CDR3 runs 15 residues. CDR3 loop: CASSPGQGPHNEQFF. Written as DNA, the CDR3 is TGTGCCAGCAGTCCCGGACAGGGGCCCCACAATGAGCAGTTCTTC.

This clone was observed once. The chain joins TRBV20-1 to TRBJ1-2, with no clear D. The germline V gene encodes CDR1 DFQATT and CDR2 SNEGSKA (reference sequence). CDR3 size: 11 residues. V lost 1 base, J lost 3 bases, and 3 bases lay in between. The CDR3 sequence is CSARGDYGYTF. In DNA form, the CDR3 reads TGCAGTGCTAGAGGGGACTATGGCTACACCTTC.

The genes are TRBV6-1 and TRBJ2-1, with TRBD2 matching 7 bases. Germline CDR1 is MNHNS and CDR2 is SASEGT. This CDR3 is 14 amino acids long. Losses at the gene ends were 9 bases for V and 1 base for J; bases not matched to a gene: 6. As DNA, the CDR3 is TGTGCCAGTGCTGGGGAGGGTTCCTACAATGAGCAGTTCTTC. Residues: CASAGEGSYNEQFF.

The chain joins TRBV19 to TRBJ1-1; a possible D gene is TRBD1 (5 bases). Trimming pared 4 bases from V and 1 base from J, leaving 16 bases between. This CDR3 contains 16 residues. Germline V CDR1 and CDR2: LNHDA, SQIVND (reference sequence). CDR3 sequence reads: CASSTATGEANTEAFF. In DNA form, the CDR3 reads TGTGCCAGTAGTACAGCTACAGGCGAGGCGAACACTGAAGCTTTCTTT.

The CDR3 region is CATSRDLSTGQPQHF. CDR3 in DNA: TGTGCCACCAGCAGAGATTTGTCAACGGGTCAGCCCCAGCATTTT. The V and J genes are TRBV15 and TRBJ1-5; D unclear. This CDR3 has 15 residues. Deletions cut 0 bases from V and 6 bases from J, with 12 bases between. Germline values: CDR1 LNHNV, CDR2 YYDKDF (reference sequence).

This chain joins TRBV3-1 (or the pseudogene TRBV3-2) and TRBJ1-1; tentatively, D is TRBD1 (5 bases). The V gene's germline CDR1 is LGHDT and CDR2 YNNKEL (reference sequence). Trimming took 2 bases from V and 5 from J, leaving 18 bases between them. The CDR3 sequence is 16 residues long. The CDR3 here is CASSQFAGRPRTEAFF. CDR3 nucleotide sequence: TGTGCCAGCAGCCAATTTGCAGGGAGGCCGAGGACTGAAGCTTTCTTT.

The V gene is TRBV20-1, the J gene TRBJ2-7; D might be TRBD1 (5 bases). This CDR3 is 14 amino acids long. V lost 3 bases to trimming and J lost 4 bases, with 16 bases between them. Germline CDR1 reads DFQATT; CDR2 reads SNEGSKA (reference sequence). CDR3 in DNA: TGCAGTGCTAGTAGCAGGGCGAACCCTTACGAGCAGTACTTC. This gives the protein CSASSRANPYEQYF.

DNA for the CDR3: TGTGCCAGCAGCTTGGCCGATGAGACCGGGGAGCTGTTTTTT. This sequence encodes CASSLADETGELFF. The chain carries TRBV5-4 and TRBJ2-2; D call uncertain. This CDR3 contains 14 residues. CDR1 is SGHNT, CDR2 YYREEE, per germline (reference sequence). V was cut by 0 bases and J by 5 bases, with 8 bases left in between.

The chain combines TRBV2 with TRBJ1-5; 8 nucleotides match TRBD1. Looked up from germline, CDR1 is SNHLY and CDR2 is FYNNEI. After removal of 4 bases from V and 0 bases from J, the junction contained 2 bases not matched to a gene. The CDR3 has 15 residues. CDR3 residues: CASSVDRVSNQPQHF. The CDR3 nucleotides read TGTGCCAGCAGTGTGGACAGGGTTAGCAATCAGCCCCAGCATTTT.

V gene TRBV18 combines with J gene TRBJ1-2; D not resolved. This CDR3 is built from 16 residues. Trimming pared 3 bases from V and 3 bases from J, leaving 17 bases between. Germline assignment: CDR1 KGHSH and CDR2 LQKENI. The CDR3 sequence is CASSPEPVPSHYGYTF. The CDR3 DNA sequence: TGTGCCAGCTCACCCGAACCAGTCCCGAGTCACTATGGCTACACCTTC.

The sample holds one count of this clone. The chain couples TRBV7-9 to TRBJ2-1, with D perhaps TRBD2 (5 bases). The germline V and J ends were trimmed by 5 bases and 9 bases, with 20 bases remaining between them. This CDR3 region has 15 residues. In germline, CDR1 is SEHNR, CDR2 FQNEAQ (reference sequence). The DNA for the CDR3 is TGTGCCAGCAGCGGGAGTGGGCTAGCTCAACTTGAGCAGTTCTTC. Translating it yields CASSGSGLAQLEQFF.

The chain is built from TRBV2 and TRBJ1-4, with D unclear. Between the trimmed V and J ends, which lost 7 bases and 8 bases, there was a span of 11 bases. The V gene's germline CDR1 is SNHLY and CDR2 FYNNEI. CDR3 length: 12 residues. For the CDR3, the DNA is TGTGCCAGCATTTGGTCCGGGGAAAAACTGTTTTTT. It specifies CASIWSGEKLFF.

The chain links TRBV3-1 (or the pseudogene TRBV3-2) to TRBJ2-1; D call uncertain. Germline V gives CDR1 LGHDT, CDR2 YNNKEL (reference sequence). This CDR3 comprises 14 residues. The V gene lost 1 base and the J gene lost 4 bases, with 8 bases spanning the gap. The CDR3 spells CASSQGTGYNEQFF. CDR3 nucleotide sequence: TGTGCCAGCAGCCAAGGAACTGGTTACAATGAGCAGTTCTTC.

The genes are TRBV20-1 and TRBJ2-4; D is unresolved. This CDR3 contains 11 residues. V gave up 6 bases and J gave up 7 bases, with 10 bases separating them. Germline-derived CDR1 and CDR2 are DFQATT and SNEGSKA (reference sequence). The CDR3 bases are TGCAGTGCCACCTTAATGAACATTCAGTACTTC. It codes for CSATLMNIQYF.

Many counts were recorded for this clone. V is TRBV13 and J is TRBJ2-7, with 14 bases matching TRBD2. V gave up 5 bases and J gave up 3 bases; unmatched junction bases: 9. Germline values: CDR1 PRHDT, CDR2 FYEKMQ (reference sequence). The CDR3 extends over 17 amino acids. Here the CDR3 DNA reads TGTGCCAGCAGCCGACGACTAGCGGGAGGGGTTGGCTACGAGCAGTACTTC. It yields the protein CASSRRLAGGVGYEQYF.

This clone was observed a few times. This chain links TRBV5-4 with TRBJ2-1, with 10 bases identical to TRBD1. The CDR3 covers 16 residues. Germline loops: CDR1 SGHNT, CDR2 YYREEE (reference sequence). V dropped 4 bases and J dropped 5; count of bases not matched to a gene: 9. CDR3 in amino acids: CASSARDRGSHNEQFF. The CDR3 nucleotides are TGTGCCAGCAGCGCCCGGGACAGGGGATCCCACAATGAGCAGTTCTTC. Filled out from reference TRBV5-4 and TRBJ2-1, the complete variable domain reads ETGVTQSPTHLIKTRGQQVTLRCSSQSGHNTVSWYQQALGQGPQFIFQYYREEENGRGNFPPRFSGLQFPNYSSELNVNALELDDSALYLCASSARDRGSHNEQFFGPGTRLTVL.

The V call is TRBV5-1, the J call TRBJ2-7; D is perhaps TRBD2 (5 bases). V dropped 4 bases and J dropped 2 bases, with 13 bases sitting between them. Germline CDR1 and CDR2: SGHRS and YFSETQ. The CDR3 is 14 residues long. The CDR3 DNA reads as TGCGCCAGCAGCGACCGGGCCGGGGCCTACGAGCAGTACTTC. Translating gives CASSDRAGAYEQYF. The full variable domain, its missing parts supplied by reference TRBV5-1 and TRBJ2-7, is KAGVTQTPRYLIKTRGQQVTLSCSPISGHRSVSWYQQTPGQGLQFLFEYFSETQRNKGNFPGRFSGRQFSNSRSEMNVSTLELGDSALYLCASSDRAGAYEQYFGPGTRLTVT.

The rearrangement joins TRBV19 to TRBJ1-2; no clear D. The CDR3 totals 12 residues. Germline loops: CDR1 LNHDA, CDR2 SQIVND (reference sequence). V was trimmed by 3 bases and J by 2 bases, leaving 4 bases between them. CDR3 coding DNA: TGTGCCAGTAGTATCGAGAACTATGGCTACACCTTC. Translating it yields CASSIENYGYTF.

This chain connects TRBV5-1 to TRBJ2-7, with 8 nucleotides matching TRBD1. The germline gives CDR1 SGHRS, CDR2 YFSETQ. V dropped 0 bases and J dropped 3; count of bases not matched to a gene: 2. CDR3 size: 14 residues. The CDR3 is CASSLATGDYEQYF. CDR3 DNA sequence: TGCGCCAGCAGCTTGGCGACAGGGGACTACGAGCAGTACTTC.